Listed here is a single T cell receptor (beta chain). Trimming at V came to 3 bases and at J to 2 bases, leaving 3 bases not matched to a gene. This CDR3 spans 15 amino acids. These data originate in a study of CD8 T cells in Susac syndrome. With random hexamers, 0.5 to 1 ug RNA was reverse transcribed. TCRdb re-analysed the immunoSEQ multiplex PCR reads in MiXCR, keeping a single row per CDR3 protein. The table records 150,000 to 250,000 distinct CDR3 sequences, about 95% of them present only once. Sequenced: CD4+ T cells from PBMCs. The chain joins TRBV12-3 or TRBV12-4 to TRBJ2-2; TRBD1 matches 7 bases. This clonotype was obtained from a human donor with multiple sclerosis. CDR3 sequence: CASSLRQGNTGELFF. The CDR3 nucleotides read TGTGCCAGCAGTTTGAGACAGGGAAACACCGGGGAGCTGTTTTTT.